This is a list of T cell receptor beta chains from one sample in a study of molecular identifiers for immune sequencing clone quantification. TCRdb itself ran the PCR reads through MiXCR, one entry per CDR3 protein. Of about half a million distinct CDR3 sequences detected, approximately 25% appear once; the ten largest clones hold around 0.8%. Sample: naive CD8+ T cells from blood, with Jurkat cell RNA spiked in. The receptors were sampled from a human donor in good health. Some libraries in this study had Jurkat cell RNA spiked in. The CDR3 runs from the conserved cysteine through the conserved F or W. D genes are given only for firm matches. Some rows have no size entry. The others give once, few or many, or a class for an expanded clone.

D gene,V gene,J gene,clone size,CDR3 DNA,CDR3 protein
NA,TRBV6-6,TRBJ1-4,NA,TGTGCCAGCACTCCGGGCCAGATGTGGGAAAAACAGTTTTTT,CASTPGQMWEKQFF
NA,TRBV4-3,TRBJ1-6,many,TGCGCCAGCAGCCAAGATGGACGTGGGGCTGTATCTTCACCCCTCCACTTT,CASSQDGRGAVSSPLHF
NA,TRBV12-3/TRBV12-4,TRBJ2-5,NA,TGTGCCAGCAACTGGACGGTCCAAGAGACCCAGTACTTC,CASNWTVQETQYF
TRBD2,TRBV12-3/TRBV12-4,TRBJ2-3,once,TGTGCCAGCGGTTTAGTCCCCGGGGCGGGAGAGATTGGTACGGATGCGCAGTATTTT,CASGLVPGAGEIGTDAQYF
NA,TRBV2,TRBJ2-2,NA,TGTGCCAGCAGTGAAATGCTAGGGAGTGTGGCACTAACCGGGGAGCTGTTTTTT,CASSEMLGSVALTGELFF
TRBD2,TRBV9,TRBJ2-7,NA,TGTGCCAGCAGCGAGGGACTAGCGGGAGTTGCCTGCGAGCAGTACTTC,CASSEGLAGVACEQYF
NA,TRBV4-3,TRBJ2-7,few,TGCGCCAGCAGCCAATTCGATACCCCTGGGGTCTACGAGCAGTACTTC,CASSQFDTPGVYEQYF
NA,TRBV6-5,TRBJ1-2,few,TGTGCCAGCAGTTACTCGATTTCAAGGGGAGGCTACACCTTC,CASSYSISRGGYTF
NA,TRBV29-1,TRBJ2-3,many,TGCACCATTGATGGGGTACTTGGCACAGATACGCAGTATTTT,CTIDGVLGTDTQYF
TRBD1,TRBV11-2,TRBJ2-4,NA,TGTGCCAGCAGAACGGACAGGGGATTATACTTC,CASRTDRGLYF
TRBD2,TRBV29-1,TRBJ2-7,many,TGCAGCGTGAGGGGGGAAGCTAGCGGGACCTCTTACGAGCAGTACTTC,CSVRGEASGTSYEQYF
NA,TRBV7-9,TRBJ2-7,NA,TGTGCCTGCAGCCCCGACACATCCTCCTACGAGCAGTACTTC,CACSPDTSSYEQYF
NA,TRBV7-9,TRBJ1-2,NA,TGTGCCAGCAGCCAAAATCCAGGGGACTATGGCTACACCTTC,CASSQNPGDYGYTF
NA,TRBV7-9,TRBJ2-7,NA,TGTGCCAGCAGCTGGTCCTCATTGGACTACGAGCAGTACTTC,CASSWSSLDYEQYF
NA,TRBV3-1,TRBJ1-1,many,TGTGCCAGCAGCCAAGATAACCTGAACACTGAAGCTTTCTTT,CASSQDNLNTEAFF
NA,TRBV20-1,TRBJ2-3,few,TGCAGTGCTAGAGATAAAGGGGCAGATACGCAGTATTTT,CSARDKGADTQYF
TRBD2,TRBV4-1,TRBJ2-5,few,TGCGCAACCGGGGGGGAGACCCAGTACTTC,CATGGETQYF
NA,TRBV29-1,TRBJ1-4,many,TGCAGCGTTAGGACGGAGGATAATGAAAAACTGTTTTTT,CSVRTEDNEKLFF
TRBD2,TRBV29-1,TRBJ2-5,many,TGCAGCGTTGAAAGGACTAGTCGACAAGGAGAGACCCAGTACTTC,CSVERTSRQGETQYF
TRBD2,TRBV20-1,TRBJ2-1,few,TGCAGTGCTATAGGACTAGCGGGAGTCATAGGGGAGCAGTTCTTC,CSAIGLAGVIGEQFF
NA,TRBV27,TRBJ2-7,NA,TGTGCCAGCAGCCCCAATTCGTGGGGTGGGTACGAGCAGTACTTC,CASSPNSWGGYEQYF
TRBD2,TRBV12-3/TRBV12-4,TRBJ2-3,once,TGTGCCAGCACTAGCGGCACAGATGCGCAGTATTTT,CASTSGTDAQYF
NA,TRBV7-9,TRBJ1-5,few,TGTGCCAGCAGCTTAGGGGATCCAGGGGTTCAGCCCCAGCATTTT,CASSLGDPGVQPQHF
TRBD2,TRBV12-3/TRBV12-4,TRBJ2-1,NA,TGTGCCAGCAGACCCGGGACTAGCAGTTCTTGGGAGCAGTTCTTC,CASRPGTSSSWEQFF
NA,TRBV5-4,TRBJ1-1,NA,TGTGCCAGCAGCCACCCGGCCGGGGAGAACACTGAAGCTTTCTTT,CASSHPAGENTEAFF
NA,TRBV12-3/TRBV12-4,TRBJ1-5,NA,TGTGCCAGCAGTTTAGGTCGGTACGGCAATCAGCCCCAGCATTTT,CASSLGRYGNQPQHF
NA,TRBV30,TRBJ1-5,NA,TGTGCCTGGAGGGGGCCAGGGAATCAGCCCCAGCATTTT,CAWRGPGNQPQHF
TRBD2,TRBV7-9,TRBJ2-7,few,TGTGCCAGCACCCCGGGGGGGACCTACGAGCAGTACTTC,CASTPGGTYEQYF
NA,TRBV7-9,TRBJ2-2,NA,TGTGCCACCACGGGATTCGCGGGGACCGGGGAGCTGTTTTTT,CATTGFAGTGELFF